Following are 22 T cell receptor beta chains from one sample sequenced in a study of T cells after yellow fever vaccination. TCRdb reanalysed the 5' RACE reads using MiXCR and keeps one entry per CDR3 protein. Altogether about 360,000 distinct CDR3 sequences are present, over 5% being singletons, with the ten largest covering 15%. The material sequenced was PBMCs, taken 5 days after the yellow fever booster vaccination. The receptors derive from a man younger than 45 who received the YFV17D yellow fever vaccine.

This clonotype was seen a handful of times. The J gene is TRBJ2-7, the V gene TRBV2; 8 bases map to TRBD1. J lost 5 bases, V lost 6 bases, and 9 bases had no gene match. Germline lookup yields CDR1 SNHLY and CDR2 FYNNEI. This CDR3 comprises 14 residues. CDR3 protein: CASRQDRAVNEQYF. The CDR3 bases are TGTGCCAGCAGGCAGGACAGGGCCGTCAACGAGCAGTACTTC.

A few counts support this clonotype. J is TRBJ2-3 and V is TRBV5-1; 10 bases match TRBD2. CDR1 is SGHRS, CDR2 YFSETQ, per germline. The J segment lost 2 bases and the V segment lost 7 bases, leaving 10 bases of the junction unmatched. The CDR3 covers 16 residues. The CDR3: CASSISAGGITDTQYF. The CDR3 nucleotides read TGCGCCAGCTCTATCTCAGCGGGAGGGATCACAGATACGCAGTATTTT.

This clonotype came up many times. V usage is TRBV5-6 and J usage is TRBJ1-5; 7 bases fit TRBD1. Germline CDR1 reads SGHDT; CDR2 reads YYEEEE. Trimming at V came to 4 bases and at J to 7 bases, leaving 5 bases not matched to a gene. This CDR3 is built from 13 residues. As DNA, the CDR3 is TGTGCCAGCAGCCAAGACAGGGAGCAGCCCCAGCATTTT. Translated, it gives CASSQDREQPQHF.

The chain links TRBV20-1 to TRBJ1-5, with D uncertain. CDR3 length: 14 amino acids. Looked up from germline, CDR1 is DFQATT and CDR2 is SNEGSKA (reference sequence). V was pared by 6 bases and J by 3 bases, with 15 bases between. Written as DNA, the CDR3 is TGCAGTGCCAATTCATGGACGACCAATCAGCCCCAGCATTTT. Protein: CSANSWTTNQPQHF.

Many counts were recorded for this clonotype. The chain is built from TRBV5-6 and TRBJ2-1; 13 bases are shared with TRBD2. The ends lost 3 bases at V and 4 bases at J; junction bases unmatched: 10. Germline CDR1 SGHDT, CDR2 YYEEEE. The length of the CDR3 is 18 residues. The CDR3 DNA sequence: TGTGCCAGCAGCTCCACGGGACTAGCGGGACCAATTTACAATGAGCAGTTCTTC. The encoded protein is CASSSTGLAGPIYNEQFF. Variable domain in full (rest from reference TRBV5-6 and TRBJ2-1): DAGVTQSPTHLIKTRGQQVTLRCSPKSGHDTVSWYQQALGQGPQFIFQYYEEEERQRGNFPDRFSGHQFPNYSSELNVNALLLGDSALYLCASSSTGLAGPIYNEQFFGPGTRLTVL.

This clonotype showed up just a few times. The V call is TRBV7-3, the J call TRBJ2-1; 7 bases align to TRBD2. V was clipped by 3 bases and J by 8 bases; unmatched bases: 10. This CDR3 region has 15 residues. CDR1 and CDR2 from the germline V gene are SGHTA and FQGTGA. CDR3 in DNA: TGTGCCAGCAGCTTCGGGAGCGGCGGGAGAGATGAGCAGTTCTTC. Translation gives CASSFGSGGRDEQFF.

The V gene is TRBV20-1, the J gene TRBJ2-7, with TRBD1 matching over 7 bases. V dropped 4 bases and J dropped 7; count of bases not matched to a gene: 10. The CDR3 is 13 residues long. Per germline, CDR1 DFQATT and CDR2 SNEGSKA (reference sequence). The CDR3 is CSAKGTEYVEQYF. The CDR3 coding sequence is TGCAGTGCTAAGGGGACAGAGTACGTTGAGCAGTACTTC.

This clonotype appeared a few times. V and J are TRBV5-1 and TRBJ2-5; D is possibly TRBD1 or TRBD2 (5 bases each). Germline loops: CDR1 SGHRS, CDR2 YFSETQ. CDR3 length equals 14 residues. The ends were cut back, 7 bases at V and 0 bases at J, with 13 bases in the middle. This chain's CDR3 is CASCPGPYQETQYF. DNA of the CDR3: TGCGCCAGCTGCCCGGGACCATACCAAGAGACCCAGTACTTC.

The chain combines TRBV27 with TRBJ1-1, with D unclear. CDR1 is MNHEY, CDR2 SMNVEV, per germline (reference sequence). The CDR3 length is 14 residues. V was shortened by 3 bases and J by 3 bases, with 11 bases between the two germline ends. The CDR3 here is CASSFSGSYTEAFF. The CDR3 DNA reads TGTGCCAGCAGTTTTTCGGGGTCCTACACTGAAGCTTTCTTT.

In this sample, this clonotype turned up many times. In DNA, the CDR3 is TGTGCCAGCTCACCGACAGGGCACGAGCAGTACTTC. Translating it yields CASSPTGHEQYF. This sequence joins TRBV18 and TRBJ2-7; 7 nucleotides match TRBD1. The J segment lost 5 bases and the V segment lost 3 bases, leaving 1 base of the junction unmatched. The germline V gene encodes CDR1 KGHSH and CDR2 LQKENI. The CDR3 extends over 12 amino acids.

This clonotype was seen many times. The chain links TRBV5-1 to TRBJ2-3; the D gene could be TRBD1 or TRBD2 (6 bases each). The ends were cut back, 0 bases at V and 4 bases at J, with 15 bases in the middle. Germline V gives CDR1 SGHRS, CDR2 YFSETQ. The CDR3 extends over 16 amino acids. The CDR3 nucleotides are TGCGCCAGCAGCTTGGGGTCGGGGGCCGGCTCAGATACGCAGTATTTT. Protein sequence: CASSLGSGAGSDTQYF.

This clonotype was observed many times. This chain links TRBV30 with TRBJ2-1, with TRBD1 matching over 9 bases. V dropped 2 bases and J dropped 6; count of bases not matched to a gene: 5. CDR3 length: 14 residues. Germline V lookup: CDR1 GTSNPN, CDR2 SVGIG (reference sequence). For the CDR3, the DNA is TGTGCCTGGAGTATGGGACAGGGTGGCAATGAGCAGTTCTTC. This gives the protein CAWSMGQGGNEQFF.

This clonotype turned up a few times. The chain links TRBV12-3 or TRBV12-4 to TRBJ2-3; D ambiguous. Trimming removed 2 bases from V and 2 bases from J, with 5 bases in between. This CDR3 is built from 13 residues. The CDR3 sequence: CASSLTDTDTQYF. The DNA for the CDR3 is TGTGCCAGCAGTTTAACAGACACAGATACGCAGTATTTT.

The chain has TRBV28 and TRBJ1-2, with a weak D call TRBD1 (6 bases). This CDR3 is built from 13 residues. CDR1 MDHEN and CDR2 SYDVKM come from the germline V gene. V lost 8 bases to trimming and J lost 2 bases, with 12 bases between them. The CDR3 region is CASQGNPNYGYTF. The CDR3 bases are TGTGCCAGCCAGGGGAATCCAAACTATGGCTACACCTTC.

The V and J genes are TRBV6-5 and TRBJ1-5; D call uncertain. The ends were cut back, 5 bases at V and 0 bases at J, with 11 bases in the middle. Germline V gene lookup returns CDR1 MNHEY and CDR2 SVGAGI. The length of the CDR3 is 15 residues. CDR3 loop: CASSPRPYSNQPQHF. The CDR3 DNA reads as TGTGCCAGCAGTCCACGGCCTTATAGCAATCAGCCCCAGCATTTT.

This clonotype was seen many times. The CDR3 DNA reads as TGCGCCAGCAGCTTGTACTCCGGGGGCCCTGAAGCTTTCTTT. Encoded protein: CASSLYSGGPEAFF. The J gene is TRBJ1-1, the V gene TRBV5-1; tentatively, D is TRBD1 (6 bases). Germline CDR1 reads SGHRS; CDR2 reads YFSETQ. Trimming left V 1 base short and J 6 bases short, with 13 bases between. The CDR3 spans 14 residues.

This clonotype was detected a few times. This chain uses TRBV10-1 with TRBJ2-5, with D unclear. Germline CDR1 is WNHNN and CDR2 is SYGVQD (reference sequence). Trimming stripped 3 bases from V and 0 bases from J, with 5 bases between. The CDR3 is 13 amino acids. The CDR3 nucleotides are TGCGCCAGCAGTGAATCCTACCAAGAGACCCAGTACTTC. It is translated as CASSESYQETQYF.

This clonotype occurred many times. The chain carries TRBV5-1 and TRBJ2-3; D ambiguous. The CDR3 is 14 amino acids. V lost 0 bases, J lost 2 bases, and 7 bases lay in between. Germline assignment: CDR1 SGHRS and CDR2 YFSETQ. The DNA for the CDR3 is TGCGCCAGCAGCTTGGTACAGCTCACAGATACGCAGTATTTT. Encoded protein: CASSLVQLTDTQYF.

This clonotype was observed many times. The chain has TRBV5-8 and TRBJ2-7, with D maybe TRBD1 (6 bases). V gave up 3 bases and J gave up 2 bases, with 21 bases separating them. Germline V gene sequence: CDR1 SGHTS, CDR2 YDEGEE. There are 17 residues in the CDR3. CDR3 residues: CASSYLTGTTRPYEQYF. DNA for the CDR3: TGTGCCAGCAGCTATCTAACCGGGACAACGCGCCCCTACGAGCAGTACTTC.

This clonotype was found a few times. This sequence joins TRBV9 and TRBJ2-5; D not certain. V was trimmed by 0 bases and J by 2 bases, leaving 14 bases between them. CDR1 and CDR2 from the germline V gene are SGDLS and YYNGEE. This CDR3 is built from 16 residues. The CDR3 region is CASSVVQNWWQETQYF. The CDR3 DNA reads TGTGCCAGCAGCGTAGTACAGAACTGGTGGCAAGAGACCCAGTACTTC.

This clonotype showed up just a few times. The chain joins TRBV4-3 to TRBJ2-5; TRBD2 is a possible D gene (7 bases). In germline, CDR1 is LGHNA, CDR2 YSLEER. The CDR3 totals 14 residues. V gave up 4 bases and J gave up 4 bases, with 13 bases separating them. As DNA, the CDR3 is TGCGCCAGCAGCCTAGAGAGGGGGGGAGAGACCCAGTACTTC. Translated, it gives CASSLERGGETQYF.

There are a few counts of this clonotype. This chain uses TRBV7-2 with TRBJ1-2; TRBD1 agrees at 10 bases. The CDR3 has 17 amino acids. The ends lost 5 bases at V and 4 bases at J; junction bases unmatched: 13. Looked up from germline, CDR1 is SGHTA and CDR2 is FQGNSA. The CDR3 protein is CASSAHRDRGLGYGYTF. Here the CDR3 DNA reads TGTGCCAGCAGCGCCCACCGGGACAGGGGACTCGGCTATGGCTACACCTTC.